This T cell receptor (beta chain) emerged from a study of cytomegalovirus exposure and HLA in healthy donors. At the level of the study: Sequencing of 150 million to 200 million T cells in an earlier analysis found around 110 million unique TCR beta sequences. Regarding the study as a whole: TCR beta V segments were, for the most part, productive about 87% or about 30% of the time in an earlier analysis. More than 15,000 TCR beta sequences were associated with HLA alleles at 0.05 false discovery rate in a later analysis. The study designated 150 to 200 TCR beta chains cytomegalovirus-associated.

The CDR3 totals 15 residues. After removal of 5 bases from V and 7 bases from J, the junction contained 6 bases not matched to a gene. Germline V gene lookup returns CDR1 SGHVS and CDR2 FNYEAQ. A remark on this clone: Its cognate antigen is unknown.

13 Jbeta primers and 60 Vbeta primers were used for the PCR. Using immunoSEQ multiplex PCR, the repertoire was profiled, and TCRdb retains in-frame clones only, with some absent. Of 150,000 to 200,000 clones in the sample, 75% to 80% are singletons; the top ten hold around 15%. The J gene is TRBJ2-2, the V gene TRBV7-6, with 11 bases that match TRBD1. Specimen: PBMCs. This receptor was taken from a man between 45 and 60 years old in good health and CMV-seropositive. CDR3 protein: CASSPGQGAVGELFF. CDR3 DNA sequence: TGTGCCAGCAGCCCAGGACAGGGGGCGGTCGGGGAGCTGTTTTTT.